The 23 T cell receptor beta chains reported below all come from one sample, sequenced in a study of blood T cell repertoires in COVID-19. Data came from immunoSEQ multiplex PCR; TCRdb stores just in-frame clones and leaves some out. Of roughly 93,000 clones listed, more than 75% are singletons. The source material was peripheral blood. These receptors all stem from a human donor in a cohort sampled during active COVID-19.

J is TRBJ2-7 and V is TRBV28; D possibly corresponds to TRBD1 (6 bases). V lost 2 bases to trimming and J lost 2 bases, with 10 bases between them. CDR1 is MDHEN, CDR2 SYDVKM, per germline. There are 14 residues in the CDR3. DNA for the CDR3: TGTGCCAGCAGTTTAGGTCAGGGGCCCTACGAGCAGTACTTC. Its protein product is CASSLGQGPYEQYF.

V gene TRBV27 combines with J gene TRBJ2-7; 9 bases match TRBD2. With 8 bases clipped from V and 4 bases from J, the junction kept 9 bases outside the gene matches. Germline loops: CDR1 MNHEY, CDR2 SMNVEV (reference sequence). This CDR3 region has 14 residues. CDR3 in amino acids: CASRGGLAGYEQYF. CDR3 DNA: TGTGCCAGCCGTGGGGGGCTAGCGGGATACGAGCAGTACTTC.

The sample holds one count of this clone. The chain couples TRBV7-8 to TRBJ2-6, with D tentatively TRBD2 (6 bases). V was pared by 4 bases and J by 3 bases, with 16 bases between. The germline V gene encodes CDR1 SGHVS and CDR2 FQNEAQ. The CDR3 is made up of 17 amino acids. CDR3 in amino acids: CASSYLASRGGANVLTF. In DNA form, the CDR3 reads TGTGCCAGCAGCTATCTAGCGTCGCGGGGTGGGGCCAACGTCCTGACTTTC.

CDR3 coding DNA: TGTGCCAGCAGTTTTCTAGCGGGAGCCTACAATGAGCAGTTCTTC. It is translated as CASSFLAGAYNEQFF. J is TRBJ2-1 and V is TRBV27, with 10 bases lining up with TRBD2. The junction had 1 base not matched to a gene; V was cut back by 3 bases and J by 2 bases. This CDR3 contains 15 residues. From germline, CDR1 is MNHEY and CDR2 SMNVEV (reference sequence).

The rearrangement uses TRBV3-1 (or the pseudogene TRBV3-2) and TRBJ1-2; 7 nucleotides align to TRBD1. From germline, CDR1 is LGHDT and CDR2 YNNKEL (reference sequence). The V and J ends lost 3 bases and 0 bases, in that order; junction bases with no gene match: 10. The CDR3 spans 17 residues. CDR3: CASSHKRTGDPNYGYTF. The CDR3 DNA follows: TGTGCCAGCAGCCACAAAAGGACAGGAGATCCTAACTATGGCTACACCTTC.

This clone was recorded a few times. The chain links TRBV20-1 to TRBJ1-2, with 7 bases that match TRBD1. V lost 2 bases, J lost 6 bases, and 0 bases stayed unmatched. CDR1 DFQATT and CDR2 SNEGSKA come from the germline V gene (reference sequence). This CDR3 has 11 residues. The chain's CDR3 is CSARQGDGYTF. CDR3 bases: TGCAGTGCTAGACAGGGGGATGGCTACACCTTC.

V usage is TRBV13 and J usage is TRBJ2-7, with D perhaps matching TRBD1 (6 bases). Germline CDR1 is PRHDT and CDR2 is FYEKMQ (reference sequence). The V end was cut by 0 bases, the J end by 3 bases, with 15 bases between. This CDR3 has 16 amino acids. CDR3 in DNA: TGTGCCAGCAGCTTAGGCCTGGCAGGGGAGTACTACGAGCAGTACTTC. This sequence encodes CASSLGLAGEYYEQYF.

The V gene is TRBV10-1, the J gene TRBJ1-1, with unresolved D. The CDR3 is 15 residues long. Germline CDR1 and CDR2: WNHNN and SYGVQD (reference sequence). V was shortened by 0 bases and J by 7 bases, with 15 bases between the two germline ends. The CDR3 is CASSESSEPVVEAFF. The DNA for the CDR3 is TGCGCCAGCAGTGAGTCGAGCGAACCGGTCGTTGAAGCTTTCTTT.

This clone was recorded only once. V and J are TRBV3-1 (or the pseudogene TRBV3-2) and TRBJ2-1, with 13 nucleotides matching TRBD2. V lost 3 bases to trimming and J lost 3 bases; unmatched junction nucleotides: 5. CDR1 and CDR2 (germline): LGHDT, YNNKEL (reference sequence). This CDR3 spans 17 amino acids. The chain's CDR3 is CASSHEGLAGIYNEQFF. The CDR3 DNA sequence: TGTGCCAGCAGCCATGAGGGACTAGCGGGAATCTACAATGAGCAGTTCTTC.

The J gene is TRBJ1-5, the V gene TRBV15; weak D call: TRBD1 (5 bases). This CDR3 comprises 16 residues. V was cut by 0 bases and J by 2 bases, with 11 bases left in between. Germline values: CDR1 LNHNV, CDR2 YYDKDF (reference sequence). This chain's CDR3 is CATSRDGGTRNQPQHF. CDR3 bases: TGTGCCACCAGCAGAGATGGGGGGACCCGCAATCAGCCCCAGCATTTT.

The chain links TRBV27 to TRBJ1-1, with 9 bases fitting TRBD1. CDR1 is MNHEY, CDR2 SMNVEV, per germline (reference sequence). Trimming took 6 bases from V and 1 from J; bases not matched to a gene: 6. The CDR3 is 15 residues long. Written as DNA, the CDR3 is TGTGCCAGCAGATCACCGGGACAGGGGAACACTGAAGCTTTCTTT. This sequence encodes CASRSPGQGNTEAFF.

The chain has TRBV12-3 or TRBV12-4 and TRBJ2-5; D is unresolved. V was trimmed by 5 bases and J by 7 bases, leaving 14 bases between them. The CDR3 is 13 residues long. CDR3 protein: CASSPPPRGTQYF. In nucleotides, the CDR3 is TGTGCCAGCAGTCCACCCCCACGAGGGACCCAGTACTTC.

The chain employs TRBV3-1 (or the pseudogene TRBV3-2) and TRBJ1-6, with unresolved D. The germline gives CDR1 LGHDT, CDR2 YNNKEL (reference sequence). This CDR3 is 14 amino acids long. Trimming stripped 2 bases from V and 5 bases from J, with 7 bases between. For the CDR3, the DNA is TGTGCCAGCAGCCAAAGCCAGGATAATTCACCCCTCCACTTT. It is translated as CASSQSQDNSPLHF.

The V call is TRBV5-1, the J call TRBJ2-2, with 14 positions matching TRBD2. Germline V gives CDR1 SGHRS, CDR2 YFSETQ. With V trimmed by 4 bases and J by 4 bases, 9 bases remained unmatched. This CDR3 spans 18 amino acids. In DNA, the CDR3 is TGCGCCAGCAGCCCTGGGACTAGCGGGAGTATTGTCACCGGGGAGCTGTTTTTT. As protein: CASSPGTSGSIVTGELFF.

Only one count was recorded for this clone. This sequence joins TRBV18 and TRBJ1-1; the match to TRBD1 covers 11 bases. Per the germline V gene, CDR1 is KGHSH and CDR2 is LQKENI. V dropped 3 bases and J dropped 5; count of bases not matched to a gene: 2. The CDR3 consists of 14 residues. CDR3 DNA: TGTGCCAGCTCACCGGGACAGGGGGGGACTGAAGCTTTCTTT. As protein: CASSPGQGGTEAFF.

This rearrangement joins TRBV19 to TRBJ2-1; 10 nucleotides line up with TRBD2. V lost 4 bases, J lost 7 bases, and 10 bases stayed unmatched. From germline, CDR1 is LNHDA and CDR2 SQIVND (reference sequence). CDR3 length equals 16 residues. The CDR3 nucleotides are TGTGCCAGTAGTACCTCCTCTAGCGGGAGTAGGAATGAGCAGTTCTTC. As protein: CASSTSSSGSRNEQFF.

V and J are TRBV10-2 and TRBJ2-1; 12 positions agree with TRBD1. CDR1 and CDR2 from the germline V gene are WSHSY and SAAADI. V was clipped by 2 bases and J by 8 bases; unmatched bases: 4. The CDR3 sequence is 15 residues long. This CDR3 reads CASSEPGTGGDEQFF. The CDR3 DNA is TGCGCCAGCAGTGAGCCCGGGACAGGGGGCGATGAGCAGTTCTTC.

This sequence joins TRBV5-1 and TRBJ1-2; maybe TRBD1 (5 bases). Germline CDR1 and CDR2: SGHRS and YFSETQ. V was clipped by 0 bases and J by 6 bases, with 12 bases between them. The CDR3 runs to 14 residues. The CDR3 loop reads CASSLAAQGNGYTF. CDR3 DNA sequence: TGCGCCAGCAGCTTGGCGGCCCAGGGTAATGGCTACACCTTC.

V and J are TRBV18 and TRBJ2-7, with D tentatively TRBD1 (5 bases). CDR1 is KGHSH and CDR2 is LQKENI in the germline V gene. The CDR3 is 13 residues long. Trimming removed 3 bases from V and 4 bases from J, with 10 bases in between. CDR3 protein: CASSPGRDYEQYF. As DNA, the CDR3 is TGTGCCAGCTCACCGGGCAGGGATTACGAGCAGTACTTC.

The chain carries TRBV2 and TRBJ1-4, with 8 bases that match TRBD1. Germline V gives CDR1 SNHLY, CDR2 FYNNEI. Unmatched junction bases numbered 8, after V lost 6 bases and J lost 8 bases. The CDR3 sequence is 14 residues long. CDR3: CASRTGEEWEKLFF. CDR3 DNA sequence: TGTGCCAGCAGGACAGGGGAGGAGTGGGAAAAACTGTTTTTT.

This clone was seen more than once but under ten times. This chain links TRBV7-3 with TRBJ2-2; a possible D gene is TRBD1 (5 bases). Looked up from germline, CDR1 is SGHTA and CDR2 is FQGTGA. V was cut by 4 bases and J by 3 bases, with 12 bases left in between. The CDR3 has 15 amino acids. The CDR3 spells CASSSAAGHTGELFF. CDR3 nucleotides: TGTGCCAGCAGCTCCGCCGCAGGGCACACCGGGGAGCTGTTTTTT.

The rearrangement links TRBV6-6 to TRBJ1-1; 11 bases fit TRBD1. Unmatched junction bases numbered 1, after V lost 4 bases and J lost 0 bases. The CDR3 runs 15 residues. The germline CDR1 and CDR2 sequences are MNHNY and SVGAGI (reference sequence). CDR3 in DNA: TGTGCCAGCAGTTGGGGACAGGGGGTGAACACTGAAGCTTTCTTT. This encodes CASSWGQGVNTEAFF.

The chain recombines TRBV9 with TRBJ2-2, with D possibly being TRBD1 (5 bases). The germline CDR1 and CDR2 sequences are SGDLS and YYNGEE. The V end lost 3 bases, the J end lost 4 bases, and 7 bases lay between the germline ends. CDR3 length: 13 residues. The CDR3 coding sequence is TGTGCCAGCAGCGCGGACACCACCGGGGAGCTGTTTTTT. This gives the protein CASSADTTGELFF.